The 17 T cell receptor beta chains below come from one sample, sequenced in a study of identical twins. One entry per CDR3 protein results from TCRdb running MiXCR on the 5' RACE reads. The top ten clones hold about 4% of a sample with some 250,000 distinct CDR3 sequences, about 13% of them seen once. These data were also reused for a study on yellow fever vaccine responses in identical twins.

The sequenced sample was memory (CD45RO+) T cells sorted from blood. These receptors originate from a young woman in good health.

The chain links TRBV2 to TRBJ2-3; TRBD2 aligns across 11 bases. The germline V gene has CDR1 SNHLY and CDR2 FYNNEI. V was clipped by 2 bases and J by 6 bases; unmatched bases: 16. CDR3 length equals 19 residues. The CDR3 sequence is CASSETTSGGPVGTDTQYF. In nucleotides, the CDR3 is TGTGCCAGCAGTGAAACAACTAGCGGGGGACCCGTTGGTACCGATACGCAGTATTTT.

This chain joins TRBV7-2 and TRBJ2-7, with 14 bases fitting TRBD2. CDR1 is SGHTA, CDR2 FQGNSA, per germline. V lost 7 bases, J lost 5 bases, and 13 bases stayed unmatched. The CDR3 loop spans 17 amino acids. CDR3 residues: CASTIGGLAGELHEQYF. For the CDR3, the DNA is TGTGCCAGCACCATAGGGGGACTAGCGGGAGAACTCCACGAGCAGTACTTC.

At least ten counts were recorded for this clonotype. This chain connects TRBV11-2 to TRBJ2-1; D may be TRBD1 (6 bases). The CDR3 length is 15 residues. Germline loops: CDR1 SGHAT, CDR2 FQNNGV. V was trimmed by 3 bases and J by 4 bases, leaving 13 bases between them. The CDR3 spells CASSFGAGVYNEQFF. CDR3 coding DNA: TGTGCCAGCAGCTTTGGGGCAGGGGTATACAATGAGCAGTTCTTC.

The J gene is TRBJ1-2, the V gene TRBV7-2; TRBD1 matches 10 bases. Germline assignment: CDR1 SGHTA and CDR2 FQGNSA. CDR3 size: 15 residues. Trimming at V came to 3 bases and at J to 3 bases, leaving 4 bases not matched to a gene. CDR3: CASSLDRGGDYGYTF. The CDR3 region has the DNA TGTGCCAGCAGCTTGGACAGGGGGGGGGACTATGGCTACACCTTC.

About this clonotype: One base away lies a much larger clone, so this may be a sequencing read error. The chain is built from TRBV5-5 and TRBJ2-3; D gene ambiguous. The CDR3 is made up of 14 amino acids. CDR1 and CDR2 from the germline V gene are SGHKS and YYEKEE (reference sequence). CDR3 nucleotides: TGTGCCAGCGGCTTACAAGTAGTCACAGATACGCAGTATTTT. It specifies CASGLQVVTDTQYF.

The chain has TRBV6-1 and TRBJ2-5; TRBD1 aligns across 10 bases. V trimming: 6 bases; J trimming: 5 bases; junction bases outside the gene matches: 3. Germline lookup yields CDR1 MNHNS and CDR2 SASEGT. CDR3 length: 13 amino acids. The DNA of the CDR3 is TGTGCCAGCAGGACAGGGGGCGTGGAGACCCAGTACTTC. Translating gives CASRTGGVETQYF.

This clonotype was counted only a few times. The rearrangement uses TRBV5-1 and TRBJ2-3; 11 bases are shared with TRBD2. Trimming at V came to 4 bases and at J to 5 bases, leaving 6 bases not matched to a gene. Looked up from germline, CDR1 is SGHRS and CDR2 is YFSETQ. The CDR3 is made up of 15 amino acids. The CDR3 loop reads CASSLQLAGVDTQYF. The CDR3 nucleotides read TGCGCCAGCAGCCTACAACTAGCGGGGGTAGATACGCAGTATTTT. The variable domain in full, with the rest retrieved from reference TRBV5-1 and TRBJ2-3, is KAGVTQTPRYLIKTRGQQVTLSCSPISGHRSVSWYQQTPGQGLQFLFEYFSETQRNKGNFPGRFSGRQFSNSRSEMNVSTLELGDSALYLCASSLQLAGVDTQYFGPGTRLTVL.

This clonotype came up a few times. The rearrangement links TRBV28 to TRBJ1-1; TRBD1 matches at 9 bases. This CDR3 region has 13 residues. V lost 5 bases and J lost 10; bases outside the gene matches: 8. Looked up from germline, CDR1 is MDHEN and CDR2 is SYDVKM. CDR3 nucleotide sequence: TGTGCCAGCAGTGGAGGACAGGGGTCGGGAGCTTTCTTT. Encoded protein: CASSGGQGSGAFF.

V usage is TRBV6-4 and J usage is TRBJ1-1; 8 bases match TRBD1. The CDR3 runs 13 residues. Germline loops: CDR1 MRHNA, CDR2 SNTAGT. Trimming cost V 2 bases and J 10 bases; bases outside gene matches: 6. Here the CDR3 DNA reads TGTGCCAGCAGTGACACCTCAGGGGGCCTAGCTTTCTTT. It encodes CASSDTSGGLAFF.

Many counts were recorded for this clonotype. The J gene is TRBJ2-5, the V gene TRBV18; a possible D gene is TRBD2 (7 bases). This CDR3 has 18 residues. Germline V gene sequence: CDR1 KGHSH, CDR2 LQKENI. Trimming removed 4 bases at V and 2 bases at J, with 23 bases between. CDR3 protein: CASSHLTGRGLGQETQYF. The CDR3 DNA sequence: TGTGCCAGCTCACACCTCACAGGGCGTGGACTAGGACAAGAGACCCAGTACTTC.

The table lists this clonotype with a few counts. The chain joins TRBV7-9 to TRBJ1-2, with a weak D call TRBD1 (5 bases). The V end lost 4 bases, the J end lost 2 bases, and 17 bases lay between the germline ends. CDR1 and CDR2 from the germline V gene are SEHNR and FQNEAQ (reference sequence). This CDR3 comprises 16 residues. DNA for the CDR3: TGTGCCAGCAGCTCAAAGGGGCGGACGGACAACTATGGCTACACCTTC. Its protein is CASSSKGRTDNYGYTF.

V usage is TRBV4-2 and J usage is TRBJ1-2; D gene uncertain. The V end lost 4 bases, the J end lost 4 bases, and 10 bases lay between the germline ends. The CDR3 extends over 13 amino acids. Germline V gene sequence: CDR1 LGHNA, CDR2 YNFKEQ. Written as DNA, the CDR3 is TGTGCCAGCAGCCCTGAGCTCCCCTATGGCTACACCTTC. Residues: CASSPELPYGYTF.

This clonotype qualifies as medium-sized. The CDR3 here is CSARTSGGYNEQFF. The CDR3, as DNA: TGCAGCGCTCGGACTAGCGGGGGTTACAATGAGCAGTTCTTC. The rearrangement uses TRBV29-1 and TRBJ2-1, with TRBD2 matching 13 bases. The J segment lost 4 bases and the V segment lost 7 bases, leaving 4 bases of the junction unmatched. The CDR3 extends over 14 amino acids. In germline, CDR1 is SQVTM, CDR2 ANQGSEA.

This clonotype was observed at least ten times. The chain has TRBV12-3 or TRBV12-4 and TRBJ2-1, with 9 bases fitting TRBD2. V lost 0 bases and J lost 2; bases outside the gene matches: 5. There are 17 residues in the CDR3. The CDR3 sequence: CASSLASAGGAYNEQFF. The DNA of the CDR3 is TGTGCCAGCAGTTTAGCGTCAGCGGGAGGTGCCTACAATGAGCAGTTCTTC.

This clonotype was seen only a few times. The rearrangement uses TRBV4-3 and TRBJ1-6, with 7 bases fitting TRBD1. V lost 1 base and J lost 4; bases outside the gene matches: 4. The CDR3 loop spans 16 amino acids. CDR1 and CDR2 (germline): LGHNA, YSLEER. CDR3 residues: CASSQAGTAYNSPLHF. For the CDR3, the DNA is TGCGCCAGCAGCCAAGCCGGGACAGCGTATAATTCACCCCTCCACTTT.

This clonotype was seen many times. V is TRBV10-3 and J is TRBJ2-2; 7 positions match TRBD2. CDR1 and CDR2 from the germline V gene are ENHRY and SYGVKD. The V and J ends lost 3 bases and 5 bases, in that order; junction bases with no gene match: 6. This CDR3 contains 15 residues. CDR3 DNA: TGTGCCATCAGTGAAGTGACTAGCCGGACCGGGGAGCTGTTTTTT. Translated: CAISEVTSRTGELFF.

This clonotype was recorded at least ten times. The chain combines TRBV6-1 with TRBJ2-1, with 7 bases aligning to TRBD2. CDR3 length equals 14 residues. The germline V gene has CDR1 MNHNS and CDR2 SASEGT. The V segment lost 10 bases and the J segment 3 bases; nucleotides outside the gene matches: 9. CDR3 protein: CATRPSGLYNEQFF. The CDR3 DNA sequence: TGTGCCACCAGGCCTAGCGGACTCTACAATGAGCAGTTCTTC.